This is a list of T cell receptor beta chains from one sample in a study of T cells in narcolepsy. Generated by immunoSEQ multiplex PCR, the TCRdb table keeps only in-frame clones and is missing some. The sample has tens of thousands of clones; 75% to 85% are singletons. Sequenced: CD45RA- memory CD4+ T cells from PBMCs. The receptors were sampled from a human donor with narcolepsy. CDR3s include the opening cysteine and the closing phenylalanine or tryptophan. A D gene is named only where the DNA matches it firmly. Clone size is stated in some rows and not others, as once, few, many or a class when expanded.

d_gene | abundance | j_gene | v_gene | len | CDR3aa | CDR3nt
TRBD1 | once | TRBJ1-5 | TRBV11-2 | 16 | CASSLTGTGTNQPQHF | TGTGCCAGCAGCTTAACCGGGACAGGCACCAATCAGCCCCAGCATTTT
TRBD2 | . | TRBJ2-5 | TRBV30 | 12 | CASSGGSETQYF | TGTGCCTCCTCGGGGGGGTCAGAGACCCAGTACTTC
. | . | TRBJ2-1 | TRBV19 | 11 | CASSFSREQFF | TGTGCCAGTAGCTTCTCACGAGAGCAGTTCTTC
. | . | TRBJ1-2 | TRBV6-5 | 12 | CASSQSDYGYTF | TGTGCCAGCAGCCAAAGTGATTATGGCTACACCTTC
. | . | TRBJ1-2 | TRBV11-2 | 12 | CASSLAGEGYTF | TGTGCCAGCAGCTTAGCAGGGGAGGGCTACACCTTC
TRBD1 | . | TRBJ1-3 | TRBV11-2 | 15 | CASSSIRTGGNTIYF | TGTGCCAGCAGCTCAATTCGGACAGGGGGAAACACCATATATTTT
TRBD1 | . | TRBJ2-1 | TRBV6-4 | 15 | CASSADRATHNEQFF | TGTGCCAGCAGTGCGGACAGGGCCACTCACAATGAGCAGTTCTTC
TRBD2 | . | TRBJ2-1 | TRBV27 | 15 | CASSLLAGHYNEQFF | TGTGCCAGCAGTTTACTAGCGGGGCACTACAATGAGCAGTTCTTC
TRBD2 | few | TRBJ2-5 | TRBV28 | 17 | CASRSRTSGGAGETQYF | TGTGCCAGCAGAAGCCGGACTAGCGGGGGGGCAGGGGAGACCCAGTACTTC
. | few | TRBJ1-1 | TRBV7-6 | 17 | CASSLRSWGTGNTEAFF | TGTGCCAGCAGCTTAAGGTCTTGGGGGACGGGGAACACTGAAGCTTTCTTT
. | . | TRBJ2-2 | TRBV18 | 13 | CASEDSGTGELFF | TGTGCCAGCGAGGACAGCGGCACCGGGGAGCTGTTTTTT
. | . | TRBJ2-1 | TRBV7-9 | 11 | CASSTFREQFF | TGTGCCAGCAGCACGTTTCGTGAGCAGTTCTTC
. | . | TRBJ1-4 | TRBV19 | 16 | CASSDPSGPTNEKLFF | TGTGCCAGTAGCGACCCATCAGGTCCAACTAATGAAAAACTGTTTTTT
. | . | TRBJ2-1 | TRBV27 | 15 | CASSPTLRTVNEQFF | TGTGCCAGCAGTCCCACGTTGAGGACAGTCAATGAGCAGTTCTTC
. | . | TRBJ2-3 | TRBV1 | 20 | CTSSQDEPLRAGGPTDTQYF | TGCACCAGCAGCCAAGATGAACCCCTTCGTGCGGGGGGACCCACAGATACGCAGTATTTT
. | few | TRBJ2-3 | TRBV6-6 | 16 | CASTFRGSASTDTQYF | TGTGCCAGCACCTTCAGAGGCAGCGCTAGCACAGATACGCAGTATTTT
. | . | TRBJ1-1 | TRBV2 | 13 | CASSESPAAEAFF | TGTGCCAGCAGTGAAAGCCCCGCGGCTGAAGCTTTCTTT
TRBD2 | . | TRBJ2-1 | TRBV7-6 | 14 | CASSLTGGPVEQFF | TGTGCCAGCAGCTTGACGGGGGGGCCCGTTGAGCAGTTCTTC
TRBD2 | few | TRBJ2-3 | TRBV6-1 | 19 | CASSERSSGGAWSTDTQYF | TGTGCCAGCAGTGAAAGAAGTAGCGGGGGGGCCTGGAGCACAGATACGCAGTATTTT
TRBD1 | . | TRBJ1-4 | TRBV6-5 | 15 | CASSRGQGQREKLFF | TGTGCCAGCAGCCGCGGACAGGGGCAGCGTGAAAAACTGTTTTTT
TRBD2 | . | TRBJ2-1 | TRBV6-4 | 17 | CASSDSRSGGGGNEQFF | TGTGCCAGCAGTGACTCGAGGTCTGGCGGGGGGGGTAATGAGCAGTTCTTC
. | . | TRBJ1-1 | TRBV5-1 | 15 | CASSLVSAMNTEAFF | TGCGCCAGCAGCTTGGTTTCAGCCATGAACACTGAAGCTTTCTTT
TRBD1 | . | TRBJ2-7 | TRBV18 | 14 | CASSAGTGGYEQYF | TGTGCCAGCTCGGCCGGGACAGGGGGCTACGAGCAGTACTTC
. | . | TRBJ1-1 | TRBV18 | 13 | CASSKSENTEAFF | TGTGCCAGCTCAAAATCCGAGAACACTGAAGCTTTCTTT
. | . | TRBJ2-7 | TRBV6-5 | 13 | CASSEVRRNEQYF | TGTGCCAGCAGTGAAGTTAGGCGGAACGAGCAGTACTTC
. | . | TRBJ2-2 | TRBV9 | 14 | CASSGRLGTGELFF | TGTGCCAGCAGCGGGAGACTAGGGACCGGGGAGCTGTTTTTT
. | . | TRBJ1-5 | TRBV2 | 12 | CASSGFRQPQHF | TGTGCCAGCAGCGGGTTCCGCCAGCCCCAGCATTTT
TRBD2 | . | TRBJ2-5 | TRBV29-1 | 12 | CSAGGGPETQYF | TGCAGCGCGGGGGGGGGTCCGGAGACCCAGTACTTC
. | . | TRBJ2-7 | TRBV4-2 | 15 | CASSQLLASDYEQYF | TGTGCCAGCAGCCAACTTCTAGCGTCGGACTACGAGCAGTACTTC
TRBD1 | . | TRBJ1-1 | TRBV25-1 | 15 | CASSEDGTGKTEAFF | TGTGCCAGCAGTGAAGACGGGACAGGGAAGACTGAAGCTTTCTTT
. | . | TRBJ2-5 | TRBV11-2 | 12 | CASRTGRETQYF | TGTGCCAGCCGAACAGGGAGGGAGACCCAGTACTTC